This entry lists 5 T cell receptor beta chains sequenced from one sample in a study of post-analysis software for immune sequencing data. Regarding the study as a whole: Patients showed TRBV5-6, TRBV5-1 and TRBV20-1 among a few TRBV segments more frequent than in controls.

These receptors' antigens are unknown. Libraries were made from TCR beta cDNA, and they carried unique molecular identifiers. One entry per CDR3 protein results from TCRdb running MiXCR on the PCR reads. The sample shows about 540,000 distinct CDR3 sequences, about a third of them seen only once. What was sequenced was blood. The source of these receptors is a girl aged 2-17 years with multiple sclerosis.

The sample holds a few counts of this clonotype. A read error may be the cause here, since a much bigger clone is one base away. The CDR3 DNA sequence: TGTGCCAGCAGTGTGTTCCCAGATACGCAGTATTTT. Translating it yields CASSVFPDTQYF. The rearrangement joins TRBV12-3 or TRBV12-4 to TRBJ2-3; D gene ambiguous. Trimming removed 5 bases from V and 4 bases from J, with 7 bases in between. CDR3 length: 12 amino acids.

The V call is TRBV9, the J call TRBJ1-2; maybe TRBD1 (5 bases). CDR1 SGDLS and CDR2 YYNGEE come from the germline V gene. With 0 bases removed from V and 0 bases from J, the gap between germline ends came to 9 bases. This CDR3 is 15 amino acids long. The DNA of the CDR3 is TGTGCCAGCAGCGTAGTAGGAGGGGCTAACTATGGCTACACCTTC. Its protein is CASSVVGGANYGYTF.

CDR3 bases: TGTGCCAGCAGCCCCGTCCGGGGTGGGGACTATGGCTACACCTTC. It yields the protein CASSPVRGGDYGYTF. This rearrangement joins TRBV6-6 to TRBJ1-2; D is undetermined. CDR3 length: 15 amino acids. Trimming shortened V by 6 bases and J by 3 bases, and 17 bases separated the two germline ends. Germline V gene lookup returns CDR1 MNHNY and CDR2 SVGAGI (reference sequence).

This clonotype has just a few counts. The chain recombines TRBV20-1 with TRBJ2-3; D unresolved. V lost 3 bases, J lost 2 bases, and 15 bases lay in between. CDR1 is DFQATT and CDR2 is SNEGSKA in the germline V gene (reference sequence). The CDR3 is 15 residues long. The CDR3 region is CSASDGARNTDTQYF. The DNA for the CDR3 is TGCAGTGCTAGCGACGGAGCTAGGAACACAGATACGCAGTATTTT.

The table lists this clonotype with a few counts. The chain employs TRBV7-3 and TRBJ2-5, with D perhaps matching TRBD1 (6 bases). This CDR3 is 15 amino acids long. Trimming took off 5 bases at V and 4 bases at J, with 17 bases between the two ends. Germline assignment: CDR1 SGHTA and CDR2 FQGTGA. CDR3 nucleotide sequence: TGTGCCAGCAGCCGGCTGGGGGCAGTGTCAGAGACCCAGTACTTC. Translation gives CASSRLGAVSETQYF.